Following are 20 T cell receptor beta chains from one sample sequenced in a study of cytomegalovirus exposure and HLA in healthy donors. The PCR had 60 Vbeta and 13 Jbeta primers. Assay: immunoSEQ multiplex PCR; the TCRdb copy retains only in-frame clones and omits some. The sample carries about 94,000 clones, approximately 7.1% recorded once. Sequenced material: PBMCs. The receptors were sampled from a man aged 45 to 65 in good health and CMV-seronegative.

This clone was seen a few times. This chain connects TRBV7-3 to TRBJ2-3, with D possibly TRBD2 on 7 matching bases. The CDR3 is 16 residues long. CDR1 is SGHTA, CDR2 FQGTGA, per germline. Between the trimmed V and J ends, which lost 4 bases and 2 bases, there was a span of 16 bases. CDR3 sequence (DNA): TGTGCCAGCAGCTCAAGGGGGGGCTGGGACACAGATACGCAGTATTTT. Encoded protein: CASSSRGGWDTDTQYF.

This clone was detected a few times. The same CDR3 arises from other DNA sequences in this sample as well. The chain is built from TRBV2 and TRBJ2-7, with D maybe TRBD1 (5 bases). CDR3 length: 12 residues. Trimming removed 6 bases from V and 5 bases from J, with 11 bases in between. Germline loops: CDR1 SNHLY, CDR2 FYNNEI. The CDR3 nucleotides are TGTGCCAGCAGGGCAGGGCTCCACGAGCAGTACTTC. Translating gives CASRAGLHEQYF. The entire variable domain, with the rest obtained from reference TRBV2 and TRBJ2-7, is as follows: EPEVTQTPSHQVTQMGQEVILRCVPISNHLYFYWYRQILGQKVEFLVSFYNNEISEKSEIFDDQFSVERPDGSNFTLKIRSTKLEDSAMYFCASRAGLHEQYFGPGTRLTVT.

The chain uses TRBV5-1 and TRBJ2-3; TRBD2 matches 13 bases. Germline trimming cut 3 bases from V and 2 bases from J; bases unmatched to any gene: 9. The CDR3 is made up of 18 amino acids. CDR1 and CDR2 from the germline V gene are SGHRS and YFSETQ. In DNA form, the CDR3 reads TGCGCCAGCAGCTCCGGACTAGCGGGAGCTGTCGACACAGATACGCAGTATTTT. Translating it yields CASSSGLAGAVDTDTQYF.

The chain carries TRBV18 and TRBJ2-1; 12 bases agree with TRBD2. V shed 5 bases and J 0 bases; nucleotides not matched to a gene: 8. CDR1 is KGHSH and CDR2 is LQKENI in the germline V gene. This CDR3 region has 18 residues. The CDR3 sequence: CASSSRTSGKPSYNEQFF. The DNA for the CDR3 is TGTGCCAGCTCATCCAGGACTAGCGGGAAACCCTCCTACAATGAGCAGTTCTTC.

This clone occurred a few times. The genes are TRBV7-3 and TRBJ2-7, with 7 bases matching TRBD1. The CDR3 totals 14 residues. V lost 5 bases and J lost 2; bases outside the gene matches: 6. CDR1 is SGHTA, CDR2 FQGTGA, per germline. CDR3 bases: TGTGCCAGCAGCCCACGACAGGGCCCCTACGAGCAGTACTTC. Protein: CASSPRQGPYEQYF.

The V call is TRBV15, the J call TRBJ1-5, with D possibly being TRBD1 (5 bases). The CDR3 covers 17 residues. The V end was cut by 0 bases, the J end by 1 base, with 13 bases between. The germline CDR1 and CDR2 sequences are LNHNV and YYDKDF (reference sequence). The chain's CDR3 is CATSRERAGKSNQPQHF. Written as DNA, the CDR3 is TGTGCCACCAGCAGAGAAAGGGCAGGGAAAAGCAATCAGCCCCAGCATTTT.

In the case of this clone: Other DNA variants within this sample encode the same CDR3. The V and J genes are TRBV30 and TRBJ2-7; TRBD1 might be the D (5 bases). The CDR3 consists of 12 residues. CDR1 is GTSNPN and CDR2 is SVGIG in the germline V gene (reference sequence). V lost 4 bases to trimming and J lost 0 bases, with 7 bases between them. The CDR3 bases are TGTGCCTGGAAGCAGGGCTCCTACGAGCAGTACTTC. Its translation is CAWKQGSYEQYF. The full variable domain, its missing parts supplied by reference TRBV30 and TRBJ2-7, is SQTIHQWPATLVQPVGSPLSLECTVEGTSNPNLYWYRQAAGRGLQLLFYSVGIGQISSEVPQNLSASRPQDRQFILSSKKLLLSDSGFYLCAWKQGSYEQYFGPGTRLTVT.

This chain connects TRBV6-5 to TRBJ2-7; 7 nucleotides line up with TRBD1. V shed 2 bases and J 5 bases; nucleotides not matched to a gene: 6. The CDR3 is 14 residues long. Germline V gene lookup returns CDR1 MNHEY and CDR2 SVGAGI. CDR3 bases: TGTGCCAGCAGTTACCGACAGGGTGTCCACGAGCAGTACTTC. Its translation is CASSYRQGVHEQYF.

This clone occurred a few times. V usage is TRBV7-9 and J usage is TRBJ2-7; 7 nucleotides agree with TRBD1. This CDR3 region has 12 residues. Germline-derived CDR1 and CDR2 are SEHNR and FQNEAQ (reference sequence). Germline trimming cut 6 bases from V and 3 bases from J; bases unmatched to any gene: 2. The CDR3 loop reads CASRGQNYEQYF. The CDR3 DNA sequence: TGTGCCAGCAGGGGACAGAACTACGAGCAGTACTTC.

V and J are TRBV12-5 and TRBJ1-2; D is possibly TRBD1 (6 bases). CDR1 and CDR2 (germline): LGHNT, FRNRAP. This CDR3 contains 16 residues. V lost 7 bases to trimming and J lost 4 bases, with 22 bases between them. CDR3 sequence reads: CASDPPSDRPPYGYTF. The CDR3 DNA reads TGTGCTAGTGATCCCCCCTCTGACAGGCCACCCTATGGCTACACCTTC.

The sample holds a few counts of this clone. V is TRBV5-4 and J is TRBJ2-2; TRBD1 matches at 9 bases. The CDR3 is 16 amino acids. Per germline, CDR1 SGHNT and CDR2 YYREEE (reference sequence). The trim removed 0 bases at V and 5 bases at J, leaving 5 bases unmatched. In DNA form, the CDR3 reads TGTGCCAGCAGCTTGGCTGGACAGGGGATAACCGGGGAGCTGTTTTTT. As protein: CASSLAGQGITGELFF.

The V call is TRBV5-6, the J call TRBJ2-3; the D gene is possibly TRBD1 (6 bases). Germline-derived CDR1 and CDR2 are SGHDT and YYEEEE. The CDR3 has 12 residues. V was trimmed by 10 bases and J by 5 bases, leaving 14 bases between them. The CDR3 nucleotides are TGTGCCGGAGGCAGGGGAGTAGATACGCAGTATTTT. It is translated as CAGGRGVDTQYF. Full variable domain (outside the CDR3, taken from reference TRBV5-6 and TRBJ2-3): DAGVTQSPTHLIKTRGQQVTLRCSPKSGHDTVSWYQQALGQGPQFIFQYYEEEERQRGNFPDRFSGHQFPNYSSELNVNALLLGDSALYLCAGGRGVDTQYFGPGTRLTVL.

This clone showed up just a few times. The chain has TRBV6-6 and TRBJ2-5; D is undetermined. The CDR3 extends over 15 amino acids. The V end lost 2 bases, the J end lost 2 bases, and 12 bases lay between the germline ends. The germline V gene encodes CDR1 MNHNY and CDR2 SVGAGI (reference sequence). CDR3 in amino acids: CASSYQEVYQETQYF. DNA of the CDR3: TGTGCCAGCAGTTACCAGGAAGTGTATCAAGAGACCCAGTACTTC.

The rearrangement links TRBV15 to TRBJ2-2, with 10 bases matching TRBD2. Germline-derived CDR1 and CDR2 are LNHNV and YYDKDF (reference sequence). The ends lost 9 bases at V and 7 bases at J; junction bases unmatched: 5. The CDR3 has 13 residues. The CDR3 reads CATRLAGIGELFF. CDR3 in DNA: TGTGCCACAAGACTAGCGGGTATCGGGGAGCTGTTTTTT.

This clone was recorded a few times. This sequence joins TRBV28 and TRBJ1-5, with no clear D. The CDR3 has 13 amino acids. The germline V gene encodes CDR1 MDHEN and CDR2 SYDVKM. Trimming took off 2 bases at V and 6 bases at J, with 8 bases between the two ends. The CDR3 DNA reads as TGTGCCAGCAGTTTAGGACTTACTCAGCCCCAGCATTTT. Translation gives CASSLGLTQPQHF.

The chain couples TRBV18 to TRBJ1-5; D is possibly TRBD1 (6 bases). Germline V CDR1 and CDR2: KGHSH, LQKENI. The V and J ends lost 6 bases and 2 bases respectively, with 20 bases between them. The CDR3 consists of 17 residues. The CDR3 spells CASSQDSWGGGNQPQHF. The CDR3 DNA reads TGTGCCAGCTCCCAGGACAGTTGGGGGGGTGGCAATCAGCCCCAGCATTTT.

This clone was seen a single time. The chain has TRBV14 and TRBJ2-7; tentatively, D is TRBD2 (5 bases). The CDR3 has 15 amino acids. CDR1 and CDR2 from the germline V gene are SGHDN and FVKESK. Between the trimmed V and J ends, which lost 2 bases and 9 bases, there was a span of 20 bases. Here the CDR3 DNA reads TGTGCCAGCAGCCAACGAACCTCGGGGTTTTCCGGGCAGTACTTC. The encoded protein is CASSQRTSGFSGQYF. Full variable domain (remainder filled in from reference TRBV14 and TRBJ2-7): EAGVTQFPSHSVIEKGQTVTLRCDPISGHDNLYWYRRVMGKEIKFLLHFVKESKQDESGMPNNRFLAERTGGTYSTLKVQPAELEDSGVYFCASSQRTSGFSGQYFGPGTRLTVT.

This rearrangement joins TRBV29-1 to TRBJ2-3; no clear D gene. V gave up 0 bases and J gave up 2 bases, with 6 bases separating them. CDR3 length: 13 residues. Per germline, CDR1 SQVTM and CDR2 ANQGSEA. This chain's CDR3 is CSVEEVATDTQYF. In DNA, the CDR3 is TGCAGCGTTGAAGAGGTAGCCACAGATACGCAGTATTTT.

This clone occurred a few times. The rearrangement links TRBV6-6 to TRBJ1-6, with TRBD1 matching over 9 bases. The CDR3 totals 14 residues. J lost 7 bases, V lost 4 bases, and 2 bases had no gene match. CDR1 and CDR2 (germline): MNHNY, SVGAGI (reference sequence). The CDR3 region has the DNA TGTGCCAGCAGTTTACAGGGGGCAAATTCACCCCTCCACTTT. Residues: CASSLQGANSPLHF.

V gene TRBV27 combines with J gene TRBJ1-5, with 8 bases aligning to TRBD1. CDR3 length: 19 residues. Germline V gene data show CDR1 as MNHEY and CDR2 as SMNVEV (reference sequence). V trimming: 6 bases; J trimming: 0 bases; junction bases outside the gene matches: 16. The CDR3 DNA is TGTGCCAGCAGACCGACTGACAGGGGATTCGCCTATAGCAATCAGCCCCAGCATTTT. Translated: CASRPTDRGFAYSNQPQHF.